What follows is one TCR beta chain and its context. Random hexamers were used to reverse transcribe roughly 0.45 to 1 ug of RNA. Amplification of TCR beta CDR3 was carried out by immunoSEQ multiplex PCR, which covered 54 Vbeta and 13 Jbeta segments. Each CDR3 protein gets one entry after TCRdb re-called the immunoSEQ multiplex PCR reads with MiXCR. This repertoire shows about 190,000 distinct CDR3 sequences, approximately 93% found once; its top ten account for 0.1%. This record comes from a study of CD8 T cells in Susac syndrome. The CDR3 consists of 14 residues. V lost 6 bases to trimming and J lost 8 bases; unmatched junction nucleotides: 11. Germline loops: CDR1 SNHLY, CDR2 FYNNEI. Sequencing targeted TCR beta in blood CD8+ and CD4+ T cells. The control participants were healthy donors, and these controls were matched with respect to both age and sex.

This receptor was obtained from a human donor in good health. The sequenced sample consisted of CD4+ T cells from PBMCs. V and J are TRBV2 and TRBJ1-2, with 8 positions matching TRBD1. CDR3 nucleotide sequence: TGTGCCAGCAGCCCGCAACAGGGGGGTGGCGGCTACACCTTC. This codes for CASSPQQGGGGYTF.